The 20 T cell receptor beta chains below come from one sample, sequenced in a study of tissue T cells after allogeneic stem cell transplantation. Sample time point: mouse harvest day 14 after allogeneic transplant. Mouse grafts combined 10^7 T-cell-depleted bone marrow cells with 10^6 splenic CD5+ T cells. This table comes from immunoSEQ multiplex PCR, and its TCRdb copy is limited to in-frame clones, with some not included. This table has about 4,900 clones, approximately 47% appearing once. Material for sequencing was gut tissue. These receptors were taken from a female BALB/c mouse given C57BL/6 T cells with graft-versus-host disease after an allogeneic hematopoietic cell transplant.

This clone has just a few counts. Genes here carry mouse names. CDR3 in amino acids: CAWSLVGESQNTLYF. The CDR3 DNA, read in part, is TGTGCCTGGAGTCTAGTGGGGGAGAGTCAAAACACCTTGTAC. This chain uses TRBV31 with TRBJ2-4; perhaps TRBD2 as D (6 bases). The CDR3 goes on 1 residue after the read ends, and that part is filled in from the germline J gene. From germline, CDR1 is GKSSPN and CDR2 SITVG. The CDR3 runs to 15 residues. V lost 0 bases and J lost 0, with 10 bases in between.

By its share, this clone is large. Gene labels here are mouse ones. Read data end 1 residue before the CDR3 end; the end is taken from the germline J gene. V is TRBV29 and J is TRBJ2-7; D remains ambiguous. Per germline, CDR1 MSHET and CDR2 SYDVDS. The CDR3 has 10 amino acids. Trimming cost V 8 bases and J 2 bases, with 4 bases left between them. Incomplete CDR3 DNA: TGTGCTAGCGGGGCCTATGAACAGTAC. Its protein is CASGAYEQY. The entire CDR3 protein is CASGAYEQYF.

This clone has just a few counts. Genes here carry mouse names. The read is 1 residue too short to cover the CDR3 end, so that end is filled in from the germline J gene. This rearrangement joins TRBV16 to TRBJ2-3, with 11 positions matching TRBD2. Germline-derived CDR1 and CDR2 are SGHSA and FRNQAP. Trimming took 4 bases from V and 0 from J; bases not matched to a gene: 0. This CDR3 is 15 amino acids long. The CDR3 sequence is CASSWTGGSAETLYF. The part of the CDR3 DNA that was read is TGTGCAAGCAGCTGGACTGGGGGGAGTGCAGAAACGCTGTAT.

In the case of this clone: The gene names given are mouse names. The read ends 1 residue early relative to the CDR3; the germline J gene fills the gap. This chain connects TRBV26 to TRBJ2-5, with 9 bases identical to TRBD1. This CDR3 contains 13 residues. The trim removed 5 bases at V and 6 bases at J, leaving 3 bases unmatched. CDR1 is KGHPV, CDR2 FQNQEV, per germline (reference sequence). Partial CDR3 DNA: TGTGCCAGCAGTTGGGACAGGGAGGACACCCAGTAC. Protein product: CASSWDREDTQY. The complete CDR3 reads CASSWDREDTQYF.

On this clone: Gene names denote mouse genes. The missing CDR3 end, 1 residue past where the read stops, is filled in from the germline J gene. This sequence joins TRBV15 and TRBJ1-2, with D maybe TRBD1 (5 bases). CDR3 length equals 13 residues. Germline CDR1 is SGHND and CDR2 is FRSKSL. Trimming cost V 3 bases and J 2 bases, with 7 bases left between them. CDR3 region: CASSFRGNSDYTF. Partial CDR3 DNA: TGTGCCAGCAGTTTTCGGGGGAACTCCGACTACACC.

By share of the sample, this clone is medium-sized (0.01 to 0.1%). Any gene name here is a mouse gene name. The sequenced fragment ends 1 residue before the CDR3 boundary, so the rest is inferred from the germline J gene. This chain joins TRBV26 and TRBJ2-7, with D perhaps matching TRBD1 or TRBD2 (6 bases each). The germline V gene encodes CDR1 KGHPV and CDR2 FQNQEV (reference sequence). The CDR3 contains 14 residues. V lost 2 bases and J lost 4, with 12 bases in between. The CDR3 spells CASSLGGGPYEQYF. The sequenced part of the CDR3 DNA is TGTGCCAGCAGTCTGGGTGGGGGCCCTTATGAACAGTAC.

There are a few counts of this clone. Genes and germline are mouse. The observed sequence ends 1 residue before the CDR3 terminus, with the missing tail filled in from the germline J gene. This chain joins TRBV16 and TRBJ2-1; the D gene is possibly TRBD2 (7 bases). Per germline, CDR1 SGHSA and CDR2 FRNQAP. The CDR3 runs to 14 residues. V shed 1 base and J shed 6 bases, with 10 bases lying between them. The sequenced part of the CDR3 DNA is TGTGCAAGCAGCTTAGGGGGGGCGCCTGCTGAGCAGTTC. This codes for CASSLGGAPAEQF. The CDR3, in full, reads CASSLGGAPAEQFF. The full variable domain, rest sourced from reference TRBV16 and TRBJ2-1, is NAGVIQTPRHKVTGKGQEATLWCEPISGHSAVFWYRQTIVQGLEFLTYFRNQAPIDDSGMPKERFSAQMPNQSHSTLKIQSTQPQDSAVYLCASSLGGAPAEQFFGPGTRLTVL.

On this clone itself: Mouse gene names apply. The read gets to within 1 residue of the CDR3 end, and the germline J gene fills in the rest. The rearrangement links TRBV13-2 to TRBJ1-5; D gene uncertain. Germline CDR1 and CDR2: NNHNN and SYGAGS (reference sequence). The CDR3 totals 14 residues. The V end lost 0 bases, the J end lost 3 bases, and 7 bases lay between the germline ends. CDR3 DNA, as far as it was read: TGTGCCAGCGGTGATGGAGGCGGCAACCAGGCTCCGCTT. This encodes CASGDGGGNQAPL. The CDR3, in full, reads CASGDGGGNQAPLF.

As regards this clone: The gene symbols are mouse symbols. From the germline J gene comes the end of the CDR3, since the read stops 1 residue before it. This chain joins TRBV5 and TRBJ2-1, with TRBD2 matching over 8 bases. V was pared by 4 bases and J by 3 bases, with 5 bases of the junction left unmatched. Germline CDR1 is LGHNA and CDR2 is YNLKQL (reference sequence). This CDR3 spans 15 amino acids. CDR3 DNA, as far as it was read: TGTGCCAGCAGCCCCCTGGGGGGCGTCTATGCTGAGCAGTTC. Translating gives CASSPLGGVYAEQF. The whole CDR3 protein reads CASSPLGGVYAEQFF.

A remark on this clone: Mouse germline and gene names are used. Coverage ceases 1 residue before the CDR3 finishes, and the germline J gene fills in the end. The rearrangement links TRBV13-2 to TRBJ2-2; D is perhaps TRBD2 (6 bases). Germline V CDR1 and CDR2: NNHNN, SYGAGS (reference sequence). V was cut by 0 bases and J by 3 bases, with 9 bases left in between. CDR3 size: 15 residues. The covered CDR3 bases are TGTGCCAGCGGTGATGCACTGGGAGACACCGGGCAGCTCTAC. Amino acids: CASGDALGDTGQLY. The whole CDR3 region reads CASGDALGDTGQLYF.

On this clone: Gene names and germline match the mouse. The CDR3 end falls 1 residue outside the read, so it is completed with the germline J gene. The V and J genes are TRBV12-1 and TRBJ1-6; 7 nucleotides agree with TRBD1. TRBJ1-6 is an ORF for which the function is uncertain. With V trimmed by 2 bases and J by 7 bases, 7 bases remained unmatched. Per germline, CDR1 SGHSN and CDR2 HYEKVE. This CDR3 has 15 amino acids. CDR3: CASSPRDRRNSPLYF. The sequenced CDR3 bases are TGTGCCAGCTCTCCCCGGGACAGACGGAATTCGCCCCTCTAC.

Comment on this clone: The gene names here belong to mouse. The read ends 1 residue before the CDR3 terminus; that terminus is restored from the germline J gene. The chain carries TRBV12-1 and TRBJ1-4; a weak D match, TRBD1 (5 bases). The CDR3 is 14 amino acids. Germline-derived CDR1 and CDR2 are SGHSN and HYEKVE. Trimming cost V 4 bases and J 3 bases, with 11 bases left between them. The CDR3 DNA, read in part, is TGTGCCAGCTCCCCGGGACGGCCCAACGAAAGATTATTT. Its protein is CASSPGRPNERLF. The complete CDR3 protein is CASSPGRPNERLFF.

Within the sample, this clone is large (0.1 to 1%). Gene names and germline match the mouse. With the read ending 1 residue before the CDR3 end, the germline J gene is used to fill in that end. The V call is TRBV16, the J call TRBJ2-7; D is undetermined. The CDR3 is 12 residues long. CDR1 is SGHSA and CDR2 is FRNQAP in the germline V gene. V lost 5 bases and J 4 bases, leaving 9 bases between the germline ends. The covered CDR3 bases are TGTGCAAGCAGCCCCGACAAATATGAACAGTAC. Encoded protein: CASSPDKYEQY. The full CDR3 sequence reads CASSPDKYEQYF.

With respect to this clone: Gene labels here are mouse ones. The read finishes 1 residue shy of the CDR3 end, and the germline J gene is used to complete it. The rearrangement links TRBV26 to TRBJ2-7; the match to TRBD2 covers 13 bases. Germline CDR1 is KGHPV and CDR2 is FQNQEV (reference sequence). The CDR3 consists of 15 residues. V shed 4 bases, J shed 0 bases, and the junction held 0 bases outside the gene matches. The chain's CDR3 is CASSRDWGGSYEQYF. The DNA read from the CDR3 is TGTGCCAGCAGTCGGGACTGGGGGGGCTCCTATGAACAGTAC. Looking up the rest from reference TRBV26 and TRBJ2-7 gives the full variable domain: NSKVIQTPRYLVKGQGQKAKMRCIPEKGHPVVFWYQQNKNNEFKFLINFQNQEVLQQIDMTEKRFSAECPSNSPCSLEIQSSEAGDSALYLCASSRDWGGSYEQYFGPGTRLTVL.

Note on this clone: The germline and genes are mouse ones. The read ends 1 residue before the CDR3 terminus; that terminus is restored from the germline J gene. This chain joins TRBV12-2 and TRBJ1-3; D may be TRBD1 (5 bases). The V and J ends lost 0 bases and 0 bases respectively, with 8 bases between them. Per the germline V gene, CDR1 is SGHLS and CDR2 is HYDKME. There are 15 residues in the CDR3. The part of the CDR3 DNA that was read is TGTGCCAGCTCTCTCGACAGCCATTCTGGAAATACGCTCTAT. It codes for CASSLDSHSGNTLY. The full CDR3 protein reads CASSLDSHSGNTLYF.

To note about this clone: Gene names denote mouse genes. Read sequence stops 1 residue before the CDR3 end, and the germline J gene provides the missing end. V is TRBV31 and J is TRBJ2-3, with 10 bases lining up with TRBD2. The J segment lost 1 base and the V segment lost 2 bases, leaving 3 bases of the junction unmatched. Germline CDR1 and CDR2: GKSSPN and SITVG. The CDR3 runs 15 residues. The CDR3 here is CAWSGLGVCAETLYF. The DNA read from the CDR3 is TGTGCCTGGAGTGGACTGGGGGTTTGTGCAGAAACGCTGTAT.

Note on this clone: Any gene name here is a mouse gene name. The read finishes 1 residue shy of the CDR3 end, and the germline J gene is used to complete it. V gene TRBV26 combines with J gene TRBJ1-4, with D unclear. The CDR3 covers 11 residues. Germline values: CDR1 KGHPV, CDR2 FQNQEV (reference sequence). Trimming shortened V by 2 bases and J by 6 bases, and 1 base separated the two germline ends. The CDR3 reads CASSLDERLFF. The CDR3 DNA, read in part, is TGTGCCAGCAGTCTGGACGAAAGATTATTT.

A note on this clone: Gene names are the mouse ones. The read ends 1 residue shy of where the CDR3 ends; the end is completed using the germline J gene. This sequence joins TRBV31 and TRBJ1-4, with 11 bases identical to TRBD1. Germline V gives CDR1 GKSSPN, CDR2 SITVG. V was clipped by 1 base and J by 6 bases; unmatched bases: 1. The CDR3 totals 14 residues. The CDR3 region is CAWSRDRGDERLFF. The part of the CDR3 DNA that was read is TGTGCCTGGAGTCGGGACAGGGGGGACGAAAGATTATTT.

As to this clone: Gene and germline names: mouse. The CDR3 extends 1 residue past the end of the read, so its final part is completed from the germline J gene. The chain employs TRBV3 and TRBJ1-3; D is undetermined. The CDR3 extends over 14 amino acids. V lost 4 bases, J lost 0 bases, and 7 bases lay in between. The germline CDR1 and CDR2 sequences are SNHLY and FYNGKV (reference sequence). CDR3 bases read: TGTGCCAGCAGCTCCGACAATTCTGGAAATACGCTCTAT. Protein sequence: CASSSDNSGNTLY. The entire CDR3 protein reads CASSSDNSGNTLYF.

Turning to this clone: Gene names are mouse gene names. The CDR3 extends 1 residue past the end of the read, so its final part is completed from the germline J gene. This chain links TRBV3 with TRBJ1-1; TRBD1 is a possible D gene (6 bases). The germline V and J ends were trimmed by 2 bases and 0 bases, with 7 bases remaining between them. The germline V gene encodes CDR1 SNHLY and CDR2 FYNGKV (reference sequence). This CDR3 is 14 amino acids long. CDR3 DNA (partial): TGTGCCAGCAGCTTAAGGGGGGCAAACACAGAAGTCTTC. It yields the protein CASSLRGANTEVF. The complete CDR3 protein is CASSLRGANTEVFF.